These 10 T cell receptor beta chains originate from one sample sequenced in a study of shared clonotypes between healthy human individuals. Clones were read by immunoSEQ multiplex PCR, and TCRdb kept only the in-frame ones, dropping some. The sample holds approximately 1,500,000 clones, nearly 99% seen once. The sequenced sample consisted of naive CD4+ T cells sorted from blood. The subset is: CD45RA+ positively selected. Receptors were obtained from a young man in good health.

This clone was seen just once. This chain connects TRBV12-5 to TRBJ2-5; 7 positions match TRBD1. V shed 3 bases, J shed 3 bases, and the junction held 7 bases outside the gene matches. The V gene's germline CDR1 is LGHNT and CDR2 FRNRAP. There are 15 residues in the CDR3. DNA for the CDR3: TGTGCTAGTGGTTTAAGTTGGACAGGAGAAGAGACCCAGTACTTC. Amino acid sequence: CASGLSWTGEETQYF.

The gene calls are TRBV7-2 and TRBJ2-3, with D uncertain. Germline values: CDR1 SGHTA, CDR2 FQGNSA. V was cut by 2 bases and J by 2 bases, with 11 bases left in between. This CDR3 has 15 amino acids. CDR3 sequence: CASSLRWSSTDTQYF. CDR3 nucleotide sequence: TGTGCCAGCAGCTTAAGGTGGTCCTCCACAGATACGCAGTATTTT.

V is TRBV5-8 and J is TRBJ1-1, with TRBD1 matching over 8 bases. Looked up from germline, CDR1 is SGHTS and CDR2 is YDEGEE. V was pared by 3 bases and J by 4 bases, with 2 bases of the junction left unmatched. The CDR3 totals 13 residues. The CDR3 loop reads CASSSDRGTEAFF. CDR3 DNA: TGTGCCAGCAGCTCCGACAGGGGCACTGAAGCTTTCTTT.

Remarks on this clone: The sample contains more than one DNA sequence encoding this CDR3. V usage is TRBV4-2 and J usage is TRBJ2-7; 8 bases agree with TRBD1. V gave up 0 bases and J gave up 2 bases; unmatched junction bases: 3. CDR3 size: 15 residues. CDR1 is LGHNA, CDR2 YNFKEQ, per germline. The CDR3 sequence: CASSQEGRGPYEQYF. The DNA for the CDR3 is TGTGCCAGCAGCCAAGAGGGCAGGGGGCCCTACGAGCAGTACTTC.

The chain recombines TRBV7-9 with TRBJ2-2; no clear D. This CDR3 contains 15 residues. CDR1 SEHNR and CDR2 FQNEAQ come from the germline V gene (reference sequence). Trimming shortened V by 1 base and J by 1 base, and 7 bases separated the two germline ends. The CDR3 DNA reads TGTGCCAGCAGCTTAGACGGGCAGAACACCGGGGAGCTGTTTTTT. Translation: CASSLDGQNTGELFF.

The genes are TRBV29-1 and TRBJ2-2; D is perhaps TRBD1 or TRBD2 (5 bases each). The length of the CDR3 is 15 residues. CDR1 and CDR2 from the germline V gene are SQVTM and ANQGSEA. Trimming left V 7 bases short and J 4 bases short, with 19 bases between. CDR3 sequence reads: CSAVVGLAGTGELFF. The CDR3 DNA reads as TGCAGCGCTGTTGTGGGGCTAGCCGGCACCGGGGAGCTGTTTTTT.

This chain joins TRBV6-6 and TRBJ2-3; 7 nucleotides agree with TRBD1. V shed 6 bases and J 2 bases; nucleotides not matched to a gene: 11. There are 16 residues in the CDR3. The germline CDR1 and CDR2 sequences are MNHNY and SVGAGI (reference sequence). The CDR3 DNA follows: TGTGCCAGCAGAAGCCTGGGACAGATACTCACAGATACGCAGTATTTT. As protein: CASRSLGQILTDTQYF.

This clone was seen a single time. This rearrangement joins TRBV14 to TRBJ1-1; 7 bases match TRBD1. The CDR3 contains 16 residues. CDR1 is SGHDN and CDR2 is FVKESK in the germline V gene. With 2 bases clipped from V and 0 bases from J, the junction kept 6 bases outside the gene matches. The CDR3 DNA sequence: TGTGCCAGCAGCCAACCGACAGGGCTGTTGAACACTGAAGCTTTCTTT. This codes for CASSQPTGLLNTEAFF.

As DNA, the CDR3 is TGTGCCAGCAGCCAGGCGGGACAGTCTAATGAAAAACTGTTTTTT. This sequence encodes CASSQAGQSNEKLFF. The chain uses TRBV9 and TRBJ1-4; 7 bases map to TRBD1. This CDR3 is 15 amino acids long. CDR1 and CDR2 from the germline V gene are SGDLS and YYNGEE. The trim removed 4 bases at V and 3 bases at J, leaving 6 bases unmatched.

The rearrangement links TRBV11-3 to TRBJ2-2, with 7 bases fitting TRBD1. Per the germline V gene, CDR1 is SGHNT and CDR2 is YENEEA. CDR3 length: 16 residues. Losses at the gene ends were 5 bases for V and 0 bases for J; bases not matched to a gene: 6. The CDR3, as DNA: TGTGCCAGCAGCGCCTGGACAGGCGCGAACACCGGGGAGCTGTTTTTT. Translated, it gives CASSAWTGANTGELFF.